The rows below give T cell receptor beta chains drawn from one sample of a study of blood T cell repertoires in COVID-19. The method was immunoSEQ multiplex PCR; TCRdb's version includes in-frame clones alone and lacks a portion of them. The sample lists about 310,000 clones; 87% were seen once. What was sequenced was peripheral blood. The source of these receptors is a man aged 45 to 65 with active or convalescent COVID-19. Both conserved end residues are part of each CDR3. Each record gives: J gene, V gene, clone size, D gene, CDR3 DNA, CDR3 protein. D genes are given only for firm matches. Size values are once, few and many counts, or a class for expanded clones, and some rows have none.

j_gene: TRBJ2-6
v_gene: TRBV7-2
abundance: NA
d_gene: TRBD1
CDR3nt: TGTGCCAGCAGCCGGACAGGCTACTCTGGGGCCAACGTCCTGACTTTC
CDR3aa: CASSRTGYSGANVLTF

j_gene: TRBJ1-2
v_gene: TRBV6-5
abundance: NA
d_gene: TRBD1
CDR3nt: TGTGCCAGCACCGACCCAGGGGGAAATGGCTACACCTTC
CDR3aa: CASTDPGGNGYTF

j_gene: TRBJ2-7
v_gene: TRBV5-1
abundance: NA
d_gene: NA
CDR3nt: TGCGCCAGCAGCTTGGTGGCGGGGGCCTTCTACGAGCAGTACTTC
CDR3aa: CASSLVAGAFYEQYF

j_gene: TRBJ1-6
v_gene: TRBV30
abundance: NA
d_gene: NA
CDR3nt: TGTGCCGGGGGACGAGGGGGTTCACCCCTCCACTTT
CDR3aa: CAGGRGGSPLHF

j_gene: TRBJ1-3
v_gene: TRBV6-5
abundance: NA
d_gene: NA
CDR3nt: TGTGCCAGCACCTCCTCTGGAAACACCATATATTTT
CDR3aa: CASTSSGNTIYF

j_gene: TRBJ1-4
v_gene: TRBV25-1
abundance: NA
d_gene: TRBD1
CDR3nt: TGTGCCAGCAGTTCAGCAGGGGGTGGAAATGAAAAACTGTTTTTT
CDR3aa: CASSSAGGGNEKLFF

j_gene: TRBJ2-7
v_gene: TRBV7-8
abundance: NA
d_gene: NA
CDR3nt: TGTGCCAGCAGCTTAACGGGAGCCTCCTACGAGCAGTACTTC
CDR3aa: CASSLTGASYEQYF

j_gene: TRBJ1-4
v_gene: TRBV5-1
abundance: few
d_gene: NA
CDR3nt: TGCGCCAGCAGCCCCGCGCGGCCCACTAATGAAAAACTGTTTTTT
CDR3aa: CASSPARPTNEKLFF

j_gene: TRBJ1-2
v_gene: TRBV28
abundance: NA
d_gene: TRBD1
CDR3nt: TGTGCCAGCAGTCTTACAGGGGTGGTTTTGGGCTACACCTTC
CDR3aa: CASSLTGVVLGYTF

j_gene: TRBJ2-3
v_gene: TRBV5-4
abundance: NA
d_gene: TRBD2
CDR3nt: TGTGCCAGCACCCAGGACTTTTCCACAGCGGGAACGCAGTATTTT
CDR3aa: CASTQDFSTAGTQYF

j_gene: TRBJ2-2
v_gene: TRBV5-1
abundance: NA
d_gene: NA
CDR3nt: TGCGCCAGCAGCTTGGGACTACTAACGAACACCGGGGAGCTGTTTTTT
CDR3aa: CASSLGLLTNTGELFF